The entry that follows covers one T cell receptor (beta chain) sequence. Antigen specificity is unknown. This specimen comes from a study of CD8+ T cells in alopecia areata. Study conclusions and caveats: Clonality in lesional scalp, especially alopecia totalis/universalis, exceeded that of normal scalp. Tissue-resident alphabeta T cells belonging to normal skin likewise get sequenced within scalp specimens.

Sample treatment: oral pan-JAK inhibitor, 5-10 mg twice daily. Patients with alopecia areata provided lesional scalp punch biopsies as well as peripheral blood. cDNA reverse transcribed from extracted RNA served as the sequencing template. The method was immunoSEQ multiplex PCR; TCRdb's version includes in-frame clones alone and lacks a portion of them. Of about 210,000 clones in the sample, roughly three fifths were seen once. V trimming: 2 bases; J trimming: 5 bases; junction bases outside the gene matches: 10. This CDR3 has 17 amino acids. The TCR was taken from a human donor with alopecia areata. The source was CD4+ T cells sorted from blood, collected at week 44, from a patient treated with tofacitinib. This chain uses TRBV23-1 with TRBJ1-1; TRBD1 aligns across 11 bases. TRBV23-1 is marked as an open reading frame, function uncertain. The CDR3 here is CASSQRRGDRGITEAFF. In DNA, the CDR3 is TGCGCCAGCAGTCAACGAAGGGGGGACAGGGGGATTACTGAAGCTTTCTTT.